This T cell receptor (beta chain) was profiled in a study of cytomegalovirus exposure and HLA in healthy donors. Background on the study: Clustering assigned 81% of the roughly 370 genotyped donors to the Caucasian-associated ancestry cluster. Study results and limitations: Later analysis reportedly placed an Asian-associated ancestry cluster below the roughly 690-donor mean in N-insertions.

The primer mix had 60 Vbeta and 13 Jbeta primers. The repertoire was sequenced with immunoSEQ multiplex PCR; TCRdb's copy has only in-frame clones and lacks some. Of under 150,000 clones in the sample, roughly 83% are singletons; the top ten hold 0.95% to 1.5%. Germline assignment: CDR1 SGHRS and CDR2 YFSETQ. CDR3 length: 15 residues. Trimming shortened V by 1 base and J by 0 bases, and 11 bases separated the two germline ends. This clone came up once. Its matching antigen is unknown. The V call is TRBV5-1, the J call TRBJ2-7; unclear D gene. The TCR was taken from a girl aged 2-10 years in good health and CMV-seronegative. Sequencing was done on a sample of PBMCs. The CDR3 here is CASSLSPGLSYEQYF. For the CDR3, the DNA is TGCGCCAGCAGCTTGTCTCCGGGTCTCTCCTACGAGCAGTACTTC. Combining the CDR3 with reference TRBV5-1 and TRBJ2-7 gives the whole variable domain KAGVTQTPRYLIKTRGQQVTLSCSPISGHRSVSWYQQTPGQGLQFLFEYFSETQRNKGNFPGRFSGRQFSNSRSEMNVSTLELGDSALYLCASSLSPGLSYEQYFGPGTRLTVT.